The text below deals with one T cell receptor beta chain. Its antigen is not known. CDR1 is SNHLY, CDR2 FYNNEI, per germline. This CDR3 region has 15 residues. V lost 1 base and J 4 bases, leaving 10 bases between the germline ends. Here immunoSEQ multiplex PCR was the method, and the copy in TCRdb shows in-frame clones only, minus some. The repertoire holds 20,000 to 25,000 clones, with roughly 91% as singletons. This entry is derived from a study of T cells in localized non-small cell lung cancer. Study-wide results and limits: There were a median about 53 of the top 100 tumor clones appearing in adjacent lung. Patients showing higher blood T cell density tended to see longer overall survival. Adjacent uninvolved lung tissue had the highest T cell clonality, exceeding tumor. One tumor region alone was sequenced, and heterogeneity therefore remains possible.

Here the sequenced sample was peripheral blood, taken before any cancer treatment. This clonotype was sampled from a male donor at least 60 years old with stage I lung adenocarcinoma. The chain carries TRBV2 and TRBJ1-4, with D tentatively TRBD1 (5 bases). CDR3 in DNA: TGTGCCAGCAGTGAAGGCGGGGGGTTTAATGAAAAACTGTTTTTT. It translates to CASSEGGGFNEKLFF.